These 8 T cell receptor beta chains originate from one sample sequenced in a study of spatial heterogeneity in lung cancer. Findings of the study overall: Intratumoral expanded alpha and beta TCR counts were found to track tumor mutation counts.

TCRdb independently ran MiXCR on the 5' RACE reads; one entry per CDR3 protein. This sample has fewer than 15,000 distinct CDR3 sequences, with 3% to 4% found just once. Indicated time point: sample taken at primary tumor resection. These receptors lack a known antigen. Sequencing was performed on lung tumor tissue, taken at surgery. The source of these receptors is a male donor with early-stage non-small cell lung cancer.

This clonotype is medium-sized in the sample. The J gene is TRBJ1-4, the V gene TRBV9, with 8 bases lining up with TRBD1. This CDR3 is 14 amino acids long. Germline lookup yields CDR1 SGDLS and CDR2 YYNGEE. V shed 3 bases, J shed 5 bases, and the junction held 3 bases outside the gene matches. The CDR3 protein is CASSARTGNEKLFF. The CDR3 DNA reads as TGTGCCAGCAGCGCCCGGACAGGGAATGAAAAACTGTTTTTT.

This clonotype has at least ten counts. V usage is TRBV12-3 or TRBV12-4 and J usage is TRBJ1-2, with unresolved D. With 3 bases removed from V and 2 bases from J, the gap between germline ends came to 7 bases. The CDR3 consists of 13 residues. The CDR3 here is CASSFRGNYGYTF. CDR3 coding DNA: TGTGCCAGCAGTTTTCGAGGAAACTATGGCTACACCTTC.

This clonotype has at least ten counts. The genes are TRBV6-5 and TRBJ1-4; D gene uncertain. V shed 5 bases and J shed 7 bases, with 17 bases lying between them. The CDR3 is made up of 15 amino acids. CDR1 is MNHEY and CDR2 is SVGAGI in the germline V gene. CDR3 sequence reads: CASSLKGGFSEKLFF. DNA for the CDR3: TGTGCCAGCAGTCTGAAGGGTGGCTTTAGTGAAAAACTGTTTTTT.

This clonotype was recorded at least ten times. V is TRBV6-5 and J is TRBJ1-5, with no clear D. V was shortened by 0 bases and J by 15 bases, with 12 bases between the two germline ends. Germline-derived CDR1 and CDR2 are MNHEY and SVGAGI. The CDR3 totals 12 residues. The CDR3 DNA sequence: TGTGCCAGCAGTTACTCGGAACGTCACAGGCATTTT. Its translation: CASSYSERHRHF.

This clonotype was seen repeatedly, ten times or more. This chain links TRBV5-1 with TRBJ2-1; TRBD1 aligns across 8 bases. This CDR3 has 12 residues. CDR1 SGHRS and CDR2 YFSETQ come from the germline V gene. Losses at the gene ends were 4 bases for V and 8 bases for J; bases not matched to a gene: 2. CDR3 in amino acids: CASSQTGDEQFF. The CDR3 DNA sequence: TGCGCCAGCAGCCAGACAGGGGATGAGCAGTTCTTC.

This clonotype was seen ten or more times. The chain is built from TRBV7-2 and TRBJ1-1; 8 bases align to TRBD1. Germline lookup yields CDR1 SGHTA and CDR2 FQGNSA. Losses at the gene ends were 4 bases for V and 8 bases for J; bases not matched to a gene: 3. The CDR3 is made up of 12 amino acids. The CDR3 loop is CASSSDRVEAFF. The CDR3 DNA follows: TGTGCCAGCAGCTCGGACAGGGTGGAAGCTTTCTTT.

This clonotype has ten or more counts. This CDR3 reads CASSYLGTGGSSYNSPLHF. CDR3 in DNA: TGTGCCAGCAGTTATCTCGGGACAGGGGGCAGTTCCTATAATTCACCCCTCCACTTT. The chain employs TRBV6-6 and TRBJ1-6; 12 bases are shared with TRBD1. This CDR3 is built from 19 residues. Germline assignment: CDR1 MNHNY and CDR2 SVGAGI (reference sequence). Trimming took 3 bases from V and 1 from J; bases not matched to a gene: 7.

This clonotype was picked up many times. Written as DNA, the CDR3 is TGTGCCAGCAGTTTAGGAACACCTCGTCCCCAGCATTTT. Amino acid sequence: CASSLGTPRPQHF. This chain links TRBV12-3 or TRBV12-4 with TRBJ1-5; no clear D gene. Trimming pared 1 base from V and 10 bases from J, leaving 11 bases between. The CDR3 is 13 amino acids.